This T cell receptor (beta chain) was identified in a study of cytomegalovirus exposure and HLA in healthy donors (dated by TCRdb to between 2016 and 2019). About the full investigation: In an earlier analysis of 550 to 750 of the donors, 276 Gb of sequence data and approximately 120 million unique TCR beta sequences from roughly 200 million T cells were reported. An early release covering 500 to 750 HLA-typed donors comprised roughly 300 gigabases of sequencing data and around 85 million unique TCR sequences. Among the roughly 390 genotyped donors, 81% belonged to the genetic ancestry cluster associated with self-reported Caucasian donors. The study aimed to test whether cataloging public T cell receptors could reveal signatures of past pathogen exposure. The study profiled the T cell repertoires of 550 to 700 subjects by immunosequencing and related them to cytomegalovirus serostatus. A separate validation cohort of over a hundred different subjects was used in addition to the approximately 700-subject first cohort. To predict cytomegalovirus infection status, the study brought together high-throughput TCR immunosequencing, statistical association of individual TCRs with disease status, and machine learning. A later analysis re-analyzed previously published TCR beta repertoires from hundreds of donors and added high-resolution HLA genotyping to study TCR occurrence patterns. In the later analysis, no new phenotypic data were used to find candidate immune exposures; instead, reliance was placed on TCR beta sequences and their occurrence across donors. To decide whether each TCR beta V gene segment behaved as functional or pseudogenic, an earlier analysis of some 600 of the donors relied on high-throughput TCR beta sequencing. Donor age, sex, ethnicity and CMV serostatus were compiled alongside the repertoire data. In a later genetic analysis, genome-wide SNP genotypes for about 55% of the roughly 700 donors were used, and that subset was treated as a discovery cohort. All discovery cohort repertoires had been generated using a single sequencing platform. Class I and class II HLA loci were covered by the typing at four-digit resolution. The number of donors typed differed by locus, with roughly 620-630 for A, B, C, DRB1 and DQB1, 522 for DQA1, some 570 for DPA1, and 450 to 480 for DPB1. Four to six DR-DQ haplotypes were handled as single units for association and clustering, since linkage in the cohort was strong. Among about 390 genotyped donors of the cohort, an average of 235,054 unique TCR beta nucleotide sequences were sequenced per donor, roughly 20% of them non-productive. The full study reports these points: Correlated functional status among segregating V segments might reflect linkage disequilibrium, but an unknown experimental factor could not be ruled out. A further reported finding was that TCR beta sequences accurately predicted the HLA-A and HLA-B alleles for most subjects in the first cohort. In a later analysis, HLA-associated TCR beta chains showed more clonal expansion and lower generation probabilities than non-associated chains that were equally common. While some public TCRs were present in many individuals, most TCR sequences turned up only very rarely across donors. Because the 87-base-pair reads could not distinguish some IMGT-functional V segments, including TRBV6-2 and TRBV6-3, those segments were excluded. In an earlier analysis of approximately 600 of the donors, most TCR beta V segments were observed in productive rearrangements about 87% or about 30% of the time, broadly matching IMGT annotations. A cluster of highly shared sequence variants was judged likely to represent a technical artifact of the sequencing pipeline. Because HLA typing was unavailable for some donors at each locus, only the typed subset was used in association tests. It was suggested by the authors that the approach could potentially be generalized to other disease states and immunological phenotypes. Because counts were too low, roughly 18 rarely observed V segments, including chromosome 9 orphons, were left out of the earlier analysis of about 500 of the donors. This cohort had only TCR beta chains sequenced, and the lack of alpha or paired-chain data limited which features could be detected. According to a later analysis, TCR association rates differed among HLA loci, with DRB1 alleles showing the most associated TCRs and HLA-C alleles showing the fewest. At a false discovery rate of 0.05, a later analysis linked about 16,000 TCR beta sequences to specific HLA alleles. Sequencing depth was assumed to be roughly uniform across donors in the presence/absence analyses, though that assumption may not hold. Strong co-occurrence of HLA alleles, especially DR and DQ, made assigning TCR associations to individual alleles difficult. A later analysis reported that several top co-occurrence clusters appeared linked to parvovirus B19, influenza, CMV and Epstein-Barr virus. Cytomegalovirus status was reported to be diagnosed by the classifier with high specificity and sensitivity in both the original and validation cohorts. Three of the identified cytomegalovirus-associated TCR beta chains were confirmed in vitro to be specific for cytomegalovirus antigens. The only immune exposure information available for the cohort was CMV serostatus. The study gave a list of 150 to 200 TCR beta chains associated with cytomegalovirus. Most CMV-associated TCR beta chains appeared to be HLA-restricted in a later analysis, and the HLA associations seemed to be driven largely by CMV exposure. V-gene and J-gene trimming of TCR beta chains was associated with a missense DCLRE1C variant in a later genetic analysis, and the association was replicated in an independent cohort. In a later genetic analysis, fewer N-insertions in productive TCRs were reported among donors in an Asian-associated ancestry cluster than the roughly 700-donor mean.

The CDR3 spans 16 residues, from the cysteine through the phenylalanine. The entry retains the CDR3 DNA only, 48 bases that are in frame from base 1. Looking up the germline V gene (reference sequence) yields CDR1 GTSNPN and CDR2 SVGIG. For this chain, trimming is 0 bases at the V end and 4 bases at the J end, and the number of junction bases without a gene match is 9. Of note for this clone: No antigen is known for it. Base qualities are not recorded, but no much larger clone differs from it by a single base.

Library creation used the immunoSEQ multiplex PCR assay. The multiplex PCR relied on a mix of 60 forward primers for TCR Vbeta segments and 13 reverse primers for TCR Jbeta segments. A multiplex PCR assay on genomic DNA amplified the CDR3 region of rearranged TCR beta genes. The Illumina HiSeq System was used to sequence the amplified TCR beta libraries as 87-base-pair reads. The paper's processing steps were these. A later analysis tallied tens of millions of unique TCR beta chains across the 666 repertoires, and about 10 million of those chains were shared by two or more donors. Raw reads were error-corrected and collapsed into unique sequences with a nearest-neighbor algorithm that merged closely related sequences to remove PCR and sequencing errors. CDR3 sequences were aligned to IMGT reference sequences to assign V, D and J gene segments. For a sequence to be retained, at least a six-nucleotide match to both a V gene segment and a J gene segment was required. A rearrangement was called productive if the CDR3 had no stop codons and remained in frame with V and J, and every other rearrangement was called non-productive. Following IMGT convention, CDR3 was defined as the stretch from the second conserved V-encoded cysteine to the conserved J-encoded phenylalanine. In an earlier analysis of around 570 of the donors, sequences lacking an unambiguous match to a single V gene segment were excluded. In an earlier analysis of 450 to 700 of the donors, V segments were called functional above 56.7% productive rearrangements and were called segregating when the between-donor standard deviation exceeded 5%. A statistical classification framework was built for diagnosing cytomegalovirus status from the catalog of TCR beta chain sequences. A later analysis assigned V and J genes by comparing TCR nucleotide sequences with IMGT/GENE-DB human TR gene sequences. The TCRdist pipeline was used in a later analysis to assign CDR3 sequences and most-parsimonious VDJ recombination scenarios. In a later analysis, each TCR beta chain was defined by its CDR3 amino acid sequence together with its V-gene family, and reads without a unique V-gene family were excluded. A later analysis removed 450 to 600 highly shared, low-generation-probability nucleotide sequences to deal with suspected cross-contamination and a sequencing artifact. A later analysis calculated a clonal expansion index for each public chain from normalized within-repertoire ranks of inferred template counts. In a later analysis, generation probabilities were computed using a VDJ recombination model fitted to out-of-frame rearrangements, and the results were checked against IGoR. In a later analysis, TCR-TCR, TCR-HLA and TCR-CMV co-occurrence was scored with hypergeometric tests, and a repertoire-size bias correction was applied to TCR pairs. In a later analysis, false discovery rates were estimated by permuting HLA or CMV assignments 20 times. In a later analysis, co-occurring TCRs were grouped with DBSCAN, and TCRdist sequence similarity was added when clustering was performed within HLA-allele-positive subsets. Repertoires with fewer than 30,000 or more than 120,000 public chains, plus five repertoires with anomalous nucleotide sharing, were excluded from co-occurrence clustering. TCRdb provides this immuneACCESS table in a form limited to in-frame rearrangements. Some clones are lacking; in checked studies, under half of them reflect an unresolved V gene, and why the rest are absent is not known. V and J calls and clone size are as listed in that table; D and trimming were resolved from the DNA. In all, the sample holds about 140,000 clones, and 80% of those were seen once. The ten largest make up 4.5% of the sample.

The cohort comprised under 700 healthy bone marrow donors. All cohort members were sampled while nominally healthy, although unrecorded immune exposures were likely present. The donor tested CMV seronegative, placing the donor among the 350 to 400 seronegative members of the cohort. Each donor provided a peripheral blood sample, and peripheral blood mononuclear cells were used for TCR beta sequencing. The Qiagen DNeasy Blood Extraction Kit was used to extract genomic DNA from the blood cell samples. Sequences were obtained from PBMCs. The receptor was isolated from a man aged 40-49 years in good health and CMV-seronegative. The chain is assembled from TRBV30 and TRBJ1-2; 9 bases in between match TRBD1. The CDR3 amino acid sequence is: CAWSVGSTGGFYGYTF. The nucleotide sequence is TGTGCCTGGAGTGTAGGGTCTACAGGGGGCTTCTATGGCTACACCTTC.